This entry lists 7 T cell receptor beta chains sequenced from one sample in a study of technical replicates of blood from a few donors. Only in-frame clones appear in the TCRdb table, and some are missing; sequencing was by immunoSEQ multiplex PCR. The top ten clones hold under 0.4% of a sample with some 80,000 clones, about 94% of them seen once. Source material: T cells isolated from PBMCs. These receptors all come from a human donor in good health.

This clone was found once. V usage is TRBV7-9 and J usage is TRBJ2-3, with 9 bases matching TRBD2. This CDR3 comprises 18 residues. J gave up 0 bases and V 0 bases, and 7 bases lay outside the gene matches. The germline gives CDR1 SEHNR, CDR2 FQNEAQ (reference sequence). In DNA, the CDR3 is TGTGCCAGCAGCTTAGCGCTGGATAGCGGGGGAAGCACAGATACGCAGTATTTT. Translated, it gives CASSLALDSGGSTDTQYF.

The rearrangement uses TRBV19 and TRBJ2-1; 8 bases align to TRBD2. There are 14 residues in the CDR3. The ends lost 2 bases at V and 7 bases at J; junction bases unmatched: 4. Germline V gives CDR1 LNHDA, CDR2 SQIVND (reference sequence). CDR3 nucleotides: TGTGCCAGTAGTATAAGCGGGAGTGGAAATGAGCAGTTCTTC. Protein product: CASSISGSGNEQFF. Variable domain in full (rest from reference TRBV19 and TRBJ2-1): DGGITQSPKYLFRKEGQNVTLSCEQNLNHDAMYWYRQDPGQGLRLIYYSQIVNDFQKGDIAEGYSVSREKKESFPLTVTSAQKNPTAFYLCASSISGSGNEQFFGPGTRLTVL.

The chain employs TRBV11-2 and TRBJ1-2, with D possibly matching TRBD1 (6 bases). Between the trimmed V and J ends, which lost 5 bases and 3 bases, there was a span of 19 bases. Germline CDR1 SGHAT, CDR2 FQNNGV. This CDR3 is built from 16 residues. The DNA of the CDR3 is TGTGCCAGCAGCCCGACCCGACAGGCCCCTGACTATGGCTACACCTTC. Encoded protein: CASSPTRQAPDYGYTF.

The chain recombines TRBV28 with TRBJ1-2; 7 positions agree with TRBD1. After removal of 5 bases from V and 4 bases from J, the junction contained 4 bases not matched to a gene. The CDR3 is 13 residues long. Germline V CDR1 and CDR2: MDHEN, SYDVKM. CDR3 coding DNA: TGTGCCAGCAGTAACAGGGGCGTCTATGGCTACACCTTC. This gives the protein CASSNRGVYGYTF.

CDR3 DNA: TGTGCCAGCAGCTTGGTAGGCAGGGGGCAAGATACGCAGTATTTT. Its translation is CASSLVGRGQDTQYF. The chain has TRBV5-6 and TRBJ2-3; 8 bases align to TRBD1. Germline values: CDR1 SGHDT, CDR2 YYEEEE. This CDR3 region has 15 residues. V trimming: 0 bases; J trimming: 5 bases; junction bases outside the gene matches: 5.

The chain uses TRBV9 and TRBJ2-2; TRBD2 agrees at 11 bases. CDR1 and CDR2 (germline): SGDLS, YYNGEE. This CDR3 is built from 16 residues. With V trimmed by 4 bases and J by 1 base, 3 bases remained unmatched. The CDR3 spells CASSFGTSGNTGELFF. Here the CDR3 DNA reads TGTGCCAGCAGCTTTGGGACTAGCGGGAACACCGGGGAGCTGTTTTTT.

Here the CDR3 reads CATLGGTGHYYEQYF. The CDR3 DNA follows: TGTGCCACCTTAGGGGGAACGGGACACTACTACGAGCAGTACTTC. The chain recombines TRBV27 with TRBJ2-7; TRBD1 is a possible D gene (6 bases). Per the germline V gene, CDR1 is MNHEY and CDR2 is SMNVEV (reference sequence). Deletions cut 10 bases from V and 3 bases from J, with 22 bases between. CDR3 length: 15 residues.